This record covers a single T cell receptor (beta chain). The sample belongs to a study of shared clonotypes between healthy human individuals. V gave up 6 bases and J gave up 5 bases; unmatched junction bases: 6. Germline V gene sequence: CDR1 MDHEN, CDR2 SYDVKM. This CDR3 contains 13 residues. Sequenced by immunoSEQ multiplex PCR; TCRdb stores in-frame clones only, minus some. The top ten hold approximately 0.13% of the sample, which has millions of clones, around 95% seen once. This TCR was sampled from a young man in good health. The specimen was naive CD4+ T cells sorted from blood. Subset denoted: CD45RA+ positively selected. The chain combines TRBV28 with TRBJ2-5; 7 bases map to TRBD2. CDR3 region: CASRIAGGETQYF. The CDR3 coding sequence is TGTGCCAGCAGGATAGCCGGGGGGGAGACCCAGTACTTC.